This T cell receptor beta chain is from a study of human T cells and chemical hapten exposure. Study information: The variation in per-sample TCR yields arose mainly from small differences in pooled library volumes.

V lost 2 bases and J 5 bases, leaving 10 bases between the germline ends. This CDR3 spans 14 amino acids. The germline V gene has CDR1 MRHNA and CDR2 SNTAGT. Time point defined: healthy volunteer bleed at 6 weeks. The starting material, unfractionated whole blood, was used for total RNA extraction. Study-level points and caveats: The number of TCRs above 1 in 1000 frequency did not change after DPC sensitization.

Attachment of unique molecular identifiers to individual cDNA molecules was performed in the library. The authors' processing: TCR counts had a median of approximately 87,000 per sample and spanned 23,224 to 690,600. Each CDR3 protein is one row after TCRdb ran MiXCR on the RACE reads. The V and J calls come from TCRdb's annotation, not from the publication. Among 65,000 to 95,000 distinct CDR3 sequences listed, over 6.5% were seen once. The table lists this clonotype with a few counts. Its matching antigen is unknown. The chain joins TRBV6-4 to TRBJ2-1, with a tentative D call TRBD2 (5 bases). The sample consisted of whole blood. The receptor's source is a female donor in good health. Some clones in this sample may be carry-over from other donors' samples. DNA for the CDR3: TGTGCCAGCAGTGACGGACTGGAGAACAATGAGCAGTTCTTC. Translating gives CASSDGLENNEQFF.